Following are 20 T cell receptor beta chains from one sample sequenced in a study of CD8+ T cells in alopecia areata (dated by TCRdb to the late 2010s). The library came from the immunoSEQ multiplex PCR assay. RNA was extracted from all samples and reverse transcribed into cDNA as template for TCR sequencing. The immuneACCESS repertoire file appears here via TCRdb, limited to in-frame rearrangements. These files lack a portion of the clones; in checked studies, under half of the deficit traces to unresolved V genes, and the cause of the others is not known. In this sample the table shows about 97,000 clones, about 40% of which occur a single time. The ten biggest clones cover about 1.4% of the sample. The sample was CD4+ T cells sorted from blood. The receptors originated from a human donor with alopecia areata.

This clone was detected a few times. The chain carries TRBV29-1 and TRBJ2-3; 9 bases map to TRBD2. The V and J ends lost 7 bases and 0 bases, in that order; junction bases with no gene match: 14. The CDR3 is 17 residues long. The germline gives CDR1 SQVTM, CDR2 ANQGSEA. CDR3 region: CSARGLAGRSSTDTQYF. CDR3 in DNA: TGCAGCGCCCGGGGGCTAGCGGGGAGATCTAGCACAGATACGCAGTATTTT.

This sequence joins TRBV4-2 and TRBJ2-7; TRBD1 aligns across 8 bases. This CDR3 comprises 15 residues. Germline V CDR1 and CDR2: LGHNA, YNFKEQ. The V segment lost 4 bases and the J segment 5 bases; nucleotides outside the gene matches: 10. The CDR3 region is CASSRMDRAAHEQYF. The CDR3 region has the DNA TGTGCCAGCAGCCGGATGGACAGGGCAGCCCACGAGCAGTACTTC.

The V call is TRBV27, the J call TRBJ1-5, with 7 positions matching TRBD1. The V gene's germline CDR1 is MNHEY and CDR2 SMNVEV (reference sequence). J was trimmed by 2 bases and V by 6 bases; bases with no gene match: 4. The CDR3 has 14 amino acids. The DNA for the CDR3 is TGTGCCAGCAGGAGAACAGGGGGCAATCAGCCCCAGCATTTT. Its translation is CASRRTGGNQPQHF.

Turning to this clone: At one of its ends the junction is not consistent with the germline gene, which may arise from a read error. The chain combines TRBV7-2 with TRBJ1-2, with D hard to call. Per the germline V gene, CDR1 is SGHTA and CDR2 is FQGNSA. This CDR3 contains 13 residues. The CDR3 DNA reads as TGTGCCAGCAGCTTTCACAACAACTATGGCAACACCTTC. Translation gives CASSFHNNYGNTF.

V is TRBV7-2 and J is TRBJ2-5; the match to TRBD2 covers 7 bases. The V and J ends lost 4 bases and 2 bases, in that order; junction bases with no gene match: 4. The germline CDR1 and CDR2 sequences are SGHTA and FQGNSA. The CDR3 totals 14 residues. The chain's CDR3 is CASSSQRGQETQYF. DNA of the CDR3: TGTGCCAGCAGCTCACAGCGGGGACAAGAGACCCAGTACTTC.

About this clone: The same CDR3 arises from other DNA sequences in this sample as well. CDR3: CASRTGGSGANVLTF. The CDR3 nucleotides read TGTGCCAGCAGGACAGGGGGCTCTGGGGCCAACGTCCTGACTTTC. The J gene is TRBJ2-6, the V gene TRBV6-1, with TRBD1 identical over 9 bases. The CDR3 runs 15 residues. V was clipped by 6 bases and J by 0 bases; unmatched bases: 0. Germline V gene lookup returns CDR1 MNHNS and CDR2 SASEGT.

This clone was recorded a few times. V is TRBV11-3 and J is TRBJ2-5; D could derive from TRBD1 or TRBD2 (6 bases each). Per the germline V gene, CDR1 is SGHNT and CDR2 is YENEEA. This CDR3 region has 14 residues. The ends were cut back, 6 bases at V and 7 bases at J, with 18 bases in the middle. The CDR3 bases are TGTGCCAGCAGTCTTGGTGGGGGGCAAACGACCCAGTACTTC. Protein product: CASSLGGGQTTQYF.

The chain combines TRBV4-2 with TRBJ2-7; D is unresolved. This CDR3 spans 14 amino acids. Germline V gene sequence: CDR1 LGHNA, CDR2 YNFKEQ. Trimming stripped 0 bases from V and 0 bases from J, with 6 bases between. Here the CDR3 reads CASSQDYSSYEQYF. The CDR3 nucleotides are TGTGCCAGCAGCCAAGACTACAGCTCCTACGAGCAGTACTTC.

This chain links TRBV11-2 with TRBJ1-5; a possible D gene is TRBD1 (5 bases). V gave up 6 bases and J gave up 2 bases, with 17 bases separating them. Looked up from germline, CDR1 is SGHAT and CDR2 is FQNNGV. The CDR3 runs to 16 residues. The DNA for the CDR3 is TGTGCCAGCAGTCAGGACGGACCACAGGGCAATCAGCCCCAGCATTTT. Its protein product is CASSQDGPQGNQPQHF.

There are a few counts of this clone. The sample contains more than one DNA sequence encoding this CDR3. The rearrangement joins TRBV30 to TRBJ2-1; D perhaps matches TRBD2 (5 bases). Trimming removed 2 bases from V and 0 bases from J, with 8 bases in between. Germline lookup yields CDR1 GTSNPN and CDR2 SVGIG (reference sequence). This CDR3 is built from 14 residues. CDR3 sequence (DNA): TGTGCCTGGAGTAGTGGAGGCTCCTACAATGAGCAGTTCTTC. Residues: CAWSSGGSYNEQFF.

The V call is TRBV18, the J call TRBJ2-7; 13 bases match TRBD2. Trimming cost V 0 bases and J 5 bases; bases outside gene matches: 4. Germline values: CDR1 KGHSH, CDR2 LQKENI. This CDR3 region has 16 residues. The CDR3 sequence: CASSPPTSGRADEQYF. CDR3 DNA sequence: TGTGCCAGCTCACCACCTACTAGCGGGAGGGCCGACGAGCAGTACTTC.

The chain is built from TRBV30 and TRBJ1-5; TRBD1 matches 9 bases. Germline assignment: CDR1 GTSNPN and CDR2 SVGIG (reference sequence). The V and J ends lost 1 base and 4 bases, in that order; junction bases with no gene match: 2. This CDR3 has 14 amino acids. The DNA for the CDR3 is TGTGCCTGGAGTGGGGACAGGGATAATCAGCCCCAGCATTTT. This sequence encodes CAWSGDRDNQPQHF.

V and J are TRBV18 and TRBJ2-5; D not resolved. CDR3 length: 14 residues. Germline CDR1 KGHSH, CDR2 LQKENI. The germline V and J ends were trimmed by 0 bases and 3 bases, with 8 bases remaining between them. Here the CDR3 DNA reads TGTGCCAGCTCACCACCGTTCGTAGAAGAGACCCAGTACTTC. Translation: CASSPPFVEETQYF.

The CDR3 DNA sequence: TGTGCCAGCAGCTTGTACGACCGACTAGCGAGCTCCTACGAGCAGTACTTC. It translates to CASSLYDRLASSYEQYF. The chain couples TRBV5-6 to TRBJ2-7; 8 bases match TRBD2. CDR3 size: 17 residues. Trimming at V came to 1 base and at J to 0 bases, leaving 9 bases not matched to a gene. CDR1 is SGHDT and CDR2 is YYEEEE in the germline V gene.

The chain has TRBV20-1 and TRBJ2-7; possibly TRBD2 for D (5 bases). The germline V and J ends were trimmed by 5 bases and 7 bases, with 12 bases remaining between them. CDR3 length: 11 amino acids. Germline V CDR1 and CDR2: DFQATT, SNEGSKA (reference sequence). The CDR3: CSAPRPGEQYF. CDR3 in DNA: TGCAGTGCTCCCCGTCCGGGGGAGCAGTACTTC.

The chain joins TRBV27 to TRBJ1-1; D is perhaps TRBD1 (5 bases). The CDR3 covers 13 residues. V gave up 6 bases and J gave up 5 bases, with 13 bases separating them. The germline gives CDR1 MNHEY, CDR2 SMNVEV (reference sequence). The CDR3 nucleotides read TGTGCCAGCAGGTGGAGGGGTAGTACTGAAGCTTTCTTT. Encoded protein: CASRWRGSTEAFF.

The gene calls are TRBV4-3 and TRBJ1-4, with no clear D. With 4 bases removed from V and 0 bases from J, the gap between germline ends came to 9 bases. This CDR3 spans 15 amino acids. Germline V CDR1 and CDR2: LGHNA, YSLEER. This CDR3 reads CASSPRHSTNEKLFF. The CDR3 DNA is TGCGCCAGCAGCCCACGACATTCAACTAATGAAAAACTGTTTTTT.

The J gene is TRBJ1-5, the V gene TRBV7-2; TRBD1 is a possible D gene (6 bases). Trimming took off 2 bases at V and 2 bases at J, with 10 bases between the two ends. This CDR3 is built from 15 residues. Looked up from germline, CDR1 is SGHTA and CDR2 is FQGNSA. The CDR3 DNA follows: TGTGCCAGCAGCTTAAGCCCAGGGGGCAATCAGCCCCAGCATTTT. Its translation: CASSLSPGGNQPQHF.

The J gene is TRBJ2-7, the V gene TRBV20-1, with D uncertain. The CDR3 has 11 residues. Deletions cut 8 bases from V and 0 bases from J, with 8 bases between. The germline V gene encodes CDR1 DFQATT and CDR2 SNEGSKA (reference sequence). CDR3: CSLQSSYEQYF. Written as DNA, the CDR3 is TGCAGTCTTCAAAGCTCCTACGAGCAGTACTTC.

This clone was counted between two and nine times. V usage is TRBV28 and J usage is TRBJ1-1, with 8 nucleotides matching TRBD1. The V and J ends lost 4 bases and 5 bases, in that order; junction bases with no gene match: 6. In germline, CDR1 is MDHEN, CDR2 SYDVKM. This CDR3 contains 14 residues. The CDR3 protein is CASSSDRGGTEAFF. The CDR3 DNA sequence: TGTGCCAGCAGTTCCGACAGGGGTGGAACTGAAGCTTTCTTT.